The 29 T cell receptor beta chains below come from one sample, sequenced in a study of blood T cell repertoires in COVID-19. The protocol was immunoSEQ multiplex PCR, while the TCRdb copy is restricted to in-frame clones and leaves out a portion. The sample includes about 170,000 clones, approximately 82% seen only once; the top ten take 4% to 4.5%. Sequencing input: PBMCs or T cells enriched from blood (not recorded which). These receptors all come from a woman aged 50 to 65 who had recovered from COVID-19.

The V and J genes are TRBV27 and TRBJ1-2; TRBD1 might be the D (5 bases). Between the trimmed V and J ends, which lost 3 bases and 0 bases, there was a span of 8 bases. Germline CDR1 MNHEY, CDR2 SMNVEV (reference sequence). This CDR3 has 14 amino acids. The CDR3 DNA reads as TGTGCCAGCAGTTTGCGGGGCTCTAACTATGGCTACACCTTC. Translated: CASSLRGSNYGYTF.

The rearrangement joins TRBV7-9 to TRBJ1-6; D remains ambiguous. This CDR3 spans 13 amino acids. With 5 bases removed from V and 8 bases from J, the gap between germline ends came to 10 bases. Germline CDR1 reads SEHNR; CDR2 reads FQNEAQ (reference sequence). The CDR3 here is CASSARTDSPLHF. DNA of the CDR3: TGTGCCAGCAGCGCGCGGACTGATTCACCCCTCCACTTT.

J is TRBJ1-4 and V is TRBV27; perhaps TRBD1 as D (5 bases). Trimming removed 2 bases from V and 6 bases from J, with 10 bases in between. In germline, CDR1 is MNHEY, CDR2 SMNVEV (reference sequence). The length of the CDR3 is 14 residues. CDR3 protein: CASSLGQGDEKLFF. CDR3 DNA sequence: TGTGCCAGCAGTTTAGGGCAGGGTGATGAAAAACTGTTTTTT. The full variable domain, with the rest looked up from reference TRBV27 and TRBJ1-4, is EAQVTQNPRYLITVTGKKLTVTCSQNMNHEYMSWYRQDPGLGLRQIYYSMNVEVTDKGDVPEGYKVSRKEKRNFPLILESPSPNQTSLYFCASSLGQGDEKLFFGSGTQLSVL.

The J gene is TRBJ1-3, the V gene TRBV7-8, with D hard to call. CDR1 and CDR2 from the germline V gene are SGHVS and FQNEAQ. CDR3 length: 12 amino acids. Deletions cut 5 bases from V and 4 bases from J, with 6 bases between. CDR3 bases: TGTGCCAGCAGCCCCTCGGGAAACACCATATATTTT. Translating gives CASSPSGNTIYF.

This clone turned up a few times. This chain joins TRBV7-9 and TRBJ2-7, with D perhaps TRBD2 (5 bases). Germline CDR1 is SEHNR and CDR2 is FQNEAQ (reference sequence). V was shortened by 5 bases and J by 0 bases, with 17 bases between the two germline ends. This CDR3 is built from 16 residues. The CDR3 loop is CASSPETGEGSYEQYV. Written as DNA, the CDR3 is TGTGCCAGCAGCCCCGAGACCGGGGAAGGCTCCTACGAGCAGTACGTC.

The V gene is TRBV9, the J gene TRBJ1-1, with TRBD1 matching 7 bases. CDR1 and CDR2 (germline): SGDLS, YYNGEE. CDR3 length: 13 amino acids. After removal of 3 bases from V and 8 bases from J, the junction contained 7 bases not matched to a gene. CDR3 sequence: CASSALTGAEAFF. The CDR3 nucleotides are TGTGCCAGCAGCGCCCTTACAGGGGCGGAAGCTTTCTTT.

The chain couples TRBV5-1 to TRBJ2-7; 9 bases line up with TRBD1. The V and J ends lost 4 bases and 2 bases, in that order; junction bases with no gene match: 4. The CDR3 contains 14 residues. The germline V gene has CDR1 SGHRS and CDR2 YFSETQ. CDR3 nucleotides: TGCGCCAGCAGCGGGGGACAGGGCGCCTACGAGCAGTACGTC. Protein sequence: CASSGGQGAYEQYV.

The chain couples TRBV28 to TRBJ1-2; D gene uncertain. The germline V gene has CDR1 MDHEN and CDR2 SYDVKM. The germline V and J ends were trimmed by 7 bases and 4 bases, with 7 bases remaining between them. The CDR3 totals 11 residues. CDR3 nucleotide sequence: TGTGCCAGCAAGGGAGGCTATGGCTACACCTTC. The encoded protein is CASKGGYGYTF.

The chain links TRBV6-2 or TRBV6-3 to TRBJ1-1; possibly TRBD1 for D (5 bases). V gave up 2 bases and J gave up 4 bases, with 8 bases separating them. Germline V lookup: CDR1 MNHEY, CDR2 SVGEGT. The CDR3 has 13 amino acids. CDR3 nucleotides: TGTGCCAGCAGTTACCCGGGGGTCACTGAAGCTTTCTTT. As protein: CASSYPGVTEAFF.

The sample holds many counts of this clone. The V and J genes are TRBV6-4 and TRBJ2-3, with 7 bases matching TRBD2. Germline values: CDR1 MRHNA, CDR2 SNTAGT. With 3 bases clipped from V and 1 base from J, the junction kept 4 bases outside the gene matches. This CDR3 region has 15 residues. The CDR3 protein is CASSESAGGTDTQYF. The CDR3, as DNA: TGTGCCAGCAGTGAGTCTGCGGGGGGCACAGATACGCAGTATTTT.

V and J are TRBV28 and TRBJ1-6; TRBD1 might be the D (5 bases). V was trimmed by 5 bases and J by 1 base, leaving 21 bases between them. The CDR3 runs 19 residues. The germline CDR1 and CDR2 sequences are MDHEN and SYDVKM. The CDR3 nucleotides are TGTGCCAGCAGTCGACCGACAACAGGTCCGGAATCCTATAATTCACCCCTCCACTTT. The encoded protein is CASSRPTTGPESYNSPLHF.

The chain joins TRBV28 to TRBJ2-4, with D possibly matching TRBD2 (6 bases). The CDR3 has 12 amino acids. Trimming took 7 bases from V and 9 from J, leaving 13 bases between them. Germline CDR1 and CDR2: MDHEN and SYDVKM. DNA for the CDR3: TGTGCCAGCACGGGGGAACTAGTCATTCAGTACTTC. This encodes CASTGELVIQYF.

The V gene is TRBV10-3, the J gene TRBJ2-2; D is possibly TRBD2 (6 bases). The CDR3 consists of 17 residues. Per the germline V gene, CDR1 is ENHRY and CDR2 is SYGVKD. V shed 3 bases and J shed 1 base, with 15 bases lying between them. For the CDR3, the DNA is TGTGCCATCAGTGACCCCGTGGGACTCAAGAACACCGGGGAGCTGTTTTTT. Translation: CAISDPVGLKNTGELFF.

V and J are TRBV30 and TRBJ1-3, with D possibly being TRBD1 (6 bases). This CDR3 is built from 14 residues. CDR1 is GTSNPN and CDR2 is SVGIG in the germline V gene (reference sequence). V lost 3 bases and J lost 0, with 9 bases in between. Here the CDR3 DNA reads TGTGCCTGGAGACAGGGTGGCTCTGGAAACACCATATATTTT. Translated: CAWRQGGSGNTIYF. Variable domain in full (rest from reference TRBV30 and TRBJ1-3): SQTIHQWPATLVQPVGSPLSLECTVEGTSNPNLYWYRQAAGRGLQLLFYSVGIGQISSEVPQNLSASRPQDRQFILSSKKLLLSDSGFYLCAWRQGGSGNTIYFGEGSWLTVV.

The chain employs TRBV27 and TRBJ1-2; TRBD1 matches at 7 bases. The V segment lost 5 bases and the J segment 8 bases; nucleotides outside the gene matches: 11. The CDR3 runs to 14 residues. Germline-derived CDR1 and CDR2 are MNHEY and SMNVEV (reference sequence). The CDR3 loop is CASSRFNRGEGYTF. The CDR3 DNA sequence: TGTGCCAGCAGTCGATTCAACAGGGGTGAGGGCTACACCTTC.

The CDR3 sequence: CASSPYQGNTEAFF. The CDR3 nucleotides read TGTGCCAGCAGCCCCTACCAGGGTAACACTGAAGCTTTCTTT. The rearrangement links TRBV7-3 to TRBJ1-1, with D perhaps matching TRBD1 (5 bases). Germline V CDR1 and CDR2: SGHTA, FQGTGA. The germline V and J ends were trimmed by 5 bases and 2 bases, with 12 bases remaining between them. This CDR3 contains 14 residues.

The chain has TRBV19 and TRBJ2-7, with D tentatively TRBD2 (7 bases). CDR3 length equals 15 residues. CDR1 and CDR2 from the germline V gene are LNHDA and SQIVND (reference sequence). The ends were cut back, 6 bases at V and 2 bases at J, with 17 bases in the middle. DNA for the CDR3: TGTGCCAGTAGCCCGGGACAAGGGGGGGCCTACGAGCAGTACGTC. This gives the protein CASSPGQGGAYEQYV.

The chain has TRBV3-1 (or the pseudogene TRBV3-2) and TRBJ1-1, with 7 bases aligning to TRBD1. There are 14 residues in the CDR3. V shed 3 bases and J 1 base; nucleotides not matched to a gene: 2. Looked up from germline, CDR1 is LGHDT and CDR2 is YNNKEL (reference sequence). The CDR3 reads CASSQGDRNTEAFF. CDR3 in DNA: TGTGCCAGCAGCCAGGGGGACAGGAACACTGAAGCTTTCTTT.

The rearrangement uses TRBV19 and TRBJ2-1; tentatively, D is TRBD1 (6 bases). The V and J ends lost 3 bases and 9 bases respectively, with 12 bases between them. Germline CDR1 is LNHDA and CDR2 is SQIVND (reference sequence). CDR3 length: 13 amino acids. CDR3 sequence (DNA): TGTGCCAGTAGTATGGGGCAGGGGTTTGAGCAGTTCTTC. Its protein product is CASSMGQGFEQFF.

The rearrangement uses TRBV18 and TRBJ2-5; D may be TRBD2 (6 bases). Trimming took off 1 base at V and 4 bases at J, with 16 bases between the two ends. The CDR3 sequence is 16 residues long. The germline CDR1 and CDR2 sequences are KGHSH and LQKENI. CDR3 coding DNA: TGTGCCAGCTCACCACTGGGACTTTCCTGGGTAGAGACCCAGTACTTC. This gives the protein CASSPLGLSWVETQYF.

The chain joins TRBV30 to TRBJ1-1; tentative D call: TRBD1 (5 bases). The germline CDR1 and CDR2 sequences are GTSNPN and SVGIG (reference sequence). The CDR3 is 12 residues long. The germline V and J ends were trimmed by 2 bases and 4 bases, with 8 bases remaining between them. The CDR3: CAWSSGGTEAFF. CDR3 nucleotides: TGTGCCTGGAGTTCCGGGGGCACTGAAGCTTTCTTT.

The chain has TRBV7-8 and TRBJ2-6; a possible D gene is TRBD2 (5 bases). This CDR3 contains 17 residues. The germline CDR1 and CDR2 sequences are SGHVS and FQNEAQ. The V end lost 4 bases, the J end lost 4 bases, and 17 bases lay between the germline ends. In DNA, the CDR3 is TGTGCCAGCAGCTCGACGTACATAGCGCCCGGGGCCAACGTCCTGACTTTC. It is translated as CASSSTYIAPGANVLTF.

This clone has just one count. This chain uses TRBV29-1 with TRBJ1-2; a weak D match, TRBD1 (6 bases). V shed 4 bases and J shed 0 bases, with 6 bases lying between them. This CDR3 region has 12 residues. Germline CDR1 SQVTM, CDR2 ANQGSEA. The CDR3, as DNA: TGCAGCGTTGGGACAGCTAACTATGGCTACACCTTC. This encodes CSVGTANYGYTF.

This clone was recorded once. V gene TRBV6-5 combines with J gene TRBJ1-2; TRBD1 matches at 10 bases. The CDR3 length is 14 residues. Per the germline V gene, CDR1 is MNHEY and CDR2 is SVGAGI. V shed 6 bases, J shed 8 bases, and the junction held 9 bases outside the gene matches. In nucleotides, the CDR3 is TGTGCCAGCAGCAGGGGACAGGGGAATCGAGGCTACACCTTC. The encoded protein is CASSRGQGNRGYTF.

The chain has TRBV2 and TRBJ1-1, with D tentatively TRBD1 (5 bases). The V gene lost 6 bases and the J gene lost 4 bases, with 12 bases spanning the gap. Germline loops: CDR1 SNHLY, CDR2 FYNNEI. This CDR3 contains 13 residues. The CDR3 is CASSADSPTEAFF. In DNA form, the CDR3 reads TGTGCCAGCAGCGCTGACAGTCCCACTGAAGCTTTCTTT.

The chain is built from TRBV5-1 and TRBJ1-4, with 7 bases lining up with TRBD1. Germline CDR1 SGHRS, CDR2 YFSETQ. This CDR3 contains 14 residues. V lost 1 base to trimming and J lost 8 bases; unmatched junction nucleotides: 5. CDR3 in DNA: TGCGCCAGCAGCTTGACAGGGGTGGTGGAAAAACTGTTTTTT. Its protein is CASSLTGVVEKLFF.

The CDR3 DNA reads TGTGCCAGCAGCAAATGGACAGGGGGAAGATCTTCGTGTTCCCCGATGACCTACGAGCAGTACGTC. This gives the protein CASSKWTGGRSSCSPMTYEQYV. The gene calls are TRBV21-1 and TRBJ2-7; the D call of TRBD1 is as the table states it, not checked on the DNA. TRBV21-1 is tagged as a pseudogene. CDR3 size: 22 residues.

V gene TRBV5-1 combines with J gene TRBJ2-1, with TRBD2 matching over 11 bases. Germline V gives CDR1 SGHRS, CDR2 YFSETQ. V shed 5 bases, J shed 6 bases, and the junction held 7 bases outside the gene matches. The CDR3 runs 15 residues. The CDR3 DNA is TGCGCCAGCAGTCTTAGCGGGGGGGTAGGCAATGAGCAGTTCTTC. It translates to CASSLSGGVGNEQFF.

This sequence joins TRBV6-5 and TRBJ2-1; TRBD1 is a possible D gene (6 bases). V was clipped by 0 bases and J by 9 bases, with 12 bases between them. The CDR3 runs 14 residues. Germline CDR1 MNHEY, CDR2 SVGAGI. This CDR3 reads CASSYSHRVSEQFF. CDR3 nucleotide sequence: TGTGCCAGCAGTTACTCCCACAGGGTCAGTGAGCAGTTCTTC.